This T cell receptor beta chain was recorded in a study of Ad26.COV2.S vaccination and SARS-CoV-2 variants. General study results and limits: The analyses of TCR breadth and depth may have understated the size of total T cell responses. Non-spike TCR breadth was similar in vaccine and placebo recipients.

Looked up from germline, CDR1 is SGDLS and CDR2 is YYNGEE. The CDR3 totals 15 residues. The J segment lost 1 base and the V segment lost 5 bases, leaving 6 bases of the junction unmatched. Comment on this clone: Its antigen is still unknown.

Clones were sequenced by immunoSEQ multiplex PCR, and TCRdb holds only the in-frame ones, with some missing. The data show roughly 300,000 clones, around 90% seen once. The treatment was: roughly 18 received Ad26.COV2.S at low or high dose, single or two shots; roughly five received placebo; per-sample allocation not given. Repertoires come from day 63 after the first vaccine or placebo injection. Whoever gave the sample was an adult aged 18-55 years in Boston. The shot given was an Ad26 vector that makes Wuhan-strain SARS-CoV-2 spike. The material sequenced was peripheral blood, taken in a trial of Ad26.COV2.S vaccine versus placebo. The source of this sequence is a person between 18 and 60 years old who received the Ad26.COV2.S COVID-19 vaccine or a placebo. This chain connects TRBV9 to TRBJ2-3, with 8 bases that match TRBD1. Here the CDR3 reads CASSEQGVRTDTQYF. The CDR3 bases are TGTGCCAGCAGTGAACAGGGGGTTCGCACAGATACGCAGTATTTT. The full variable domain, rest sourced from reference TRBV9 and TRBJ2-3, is DSGVTQTPKHLITATGQRVTLRCSPRSGDLSVYWYQQSLDQGLQFLIQYYNGEERAKGNILERFSAQQFPDLHSELNLSSLELGDSALYFCASSEQGVRTDTQYFGPGTRLTVL.